The clone carrying this T cell receptor (beta chain) was observed at least ten times. Its antigen is not known. This entry belongs to a study of identical twins. Findings and limits, study-wide: Out-of-frame alpha sequences shared by twins were enriched for low generation probability.

One entry per CDR3 protein, called by TCRdb with MiXCR from the 5' RACE reads. The table includes approximately 700,000 distinct CDR3 sequences, around 6% detected once. With 5 bases removed from V and 3 bases from J, the gap between germline ends came to 9 bases. Germline CDR1 and CDR2: SQVTM and ANQGSEA. This CDR3 contains 12 residues. The sequenced sample consisted of naive T cells sorted from blood. This clonotype was sampled from a man in his late teens or twenties in good health. This chain connects TRBV29-1 to TRBJ2-3; either TRBD1 or TRBD2 may fit D (5 bases each). CDR3: CSVRDVTDTQYF. Written as DNA, the CDR3 is TGCAGCGTTAGGGACGTGACAGATACGCAGTATTTT.